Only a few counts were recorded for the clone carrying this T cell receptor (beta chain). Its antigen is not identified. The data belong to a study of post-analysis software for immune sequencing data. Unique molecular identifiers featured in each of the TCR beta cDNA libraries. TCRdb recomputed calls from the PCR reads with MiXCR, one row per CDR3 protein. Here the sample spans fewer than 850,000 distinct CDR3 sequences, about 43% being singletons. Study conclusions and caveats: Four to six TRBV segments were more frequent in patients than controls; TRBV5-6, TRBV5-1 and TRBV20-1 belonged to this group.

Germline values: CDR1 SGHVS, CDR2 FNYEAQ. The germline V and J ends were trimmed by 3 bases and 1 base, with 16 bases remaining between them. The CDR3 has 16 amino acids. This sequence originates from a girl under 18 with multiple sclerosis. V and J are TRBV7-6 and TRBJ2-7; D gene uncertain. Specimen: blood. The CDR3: CASSFNALSPSYEQYF. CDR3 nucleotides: TGTGCCAGCAGCTTCAATGCCCTGTCCCCTTCCTACGAGCAGTACTTC.